The clone carrying this T cell receptor (beta chain) is a singleton in its sample. Its antigen is not identified. The data were obtained in a study of blood T cells in healthy people across ages. Findings and caveats of the study: It was not known whether donors were CMV positive (a possible confounder of expanded clonotype changes). Those diversity estimates obtained from one million T cells were thought to be underestimates. TCR beta diversity tracked closely with naive T cell percentage.

Together with a sample-barcoded 5' primer, a J-beta primer mix was included in a second PCR lasting about 7 to 12 cycles. A template-switch adaptor that had 12 random nucleotides put a tag on each cDNA molecule. TCRdb used MiXCR to reprocess the 5' RACE reads, holding one entry per CDR3 protein. Altogether over 600,000 distinct CDR3 sequences are present, 46% being singletons, with the ten largest covering roughly 18%. This TCR derives from a man at least 80 years old in good health. The sample taken for sequencing was blood.

The CDR3 DNA follows: TGTGCCAGCAGTGCTGGACAGAAAGAAGAGACCCAGTACTTC. This translates into CASSAGQKEETQYF. The chain is built from TRBV27 and TRBJ2-5, with D possibly TRBD1 on 6 matching bases. The CDR3 contains 14 residues. The V end lost 5 bases, the J end lost 3 bases, and 13 bases lay between the germline ends. Germline CDR1 MNHEY, CDR2 SMNVEV (reference sequence).